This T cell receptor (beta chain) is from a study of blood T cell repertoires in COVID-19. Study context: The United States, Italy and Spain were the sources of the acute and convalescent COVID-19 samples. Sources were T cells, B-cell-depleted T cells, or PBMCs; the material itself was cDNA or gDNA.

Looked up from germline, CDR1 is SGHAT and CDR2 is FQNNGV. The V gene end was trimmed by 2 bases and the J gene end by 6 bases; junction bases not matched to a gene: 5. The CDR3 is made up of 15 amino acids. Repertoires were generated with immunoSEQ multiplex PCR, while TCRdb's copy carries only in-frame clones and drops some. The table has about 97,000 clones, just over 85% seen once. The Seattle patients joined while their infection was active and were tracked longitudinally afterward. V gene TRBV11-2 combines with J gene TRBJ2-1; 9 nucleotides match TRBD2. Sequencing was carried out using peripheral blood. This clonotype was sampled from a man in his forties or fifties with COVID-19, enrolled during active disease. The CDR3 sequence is CASSLNPSGINEQFF. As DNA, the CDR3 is TGTGCCAGCAGCTTAAATCCTAGCGGGATCAATGAGCAGTTCTTC.